This T cell receptor beta chain was observed in a study of blood T cells in healthy people across ages. Whole-study findings and limits: A roughly linear age-dependent decrease characterized TCR beta diversity per million T cells.

To note about this clonotype: No antigen is known for it. Mismatch with germline at one junction end may stem from a read error.

A second 7 to 11 cycle PCR used barcoded and J-beta primers. TCRdb fed the 5' RACE reads into MiXCR, producing one record per CDR3 protein. The sample includes fewer than 2 million distinct CDR3 sequences, about two fifths of them seen just once. Total RNA extraction produced at least 5 micrograms (per sample) for the study. Sequencing was performed on blood. The receptor comes from a human donor in good health.

This CDR3 is CAGSQDPSGGISGANVLTF. CDR3 coding DNA: TGTGCCGGCAGCCAAGACCCTAGCGGGGGAATCTCTGGGGCCAACGTCCTGACTTTC. The chain recombines TRBV4-2 with TRBJ2-6, with 10 bases identical to TRBD2. The germline V gene has CDR1 LGHNA and CDR2 YNFKEQ. The CDR3 has 19 residues.